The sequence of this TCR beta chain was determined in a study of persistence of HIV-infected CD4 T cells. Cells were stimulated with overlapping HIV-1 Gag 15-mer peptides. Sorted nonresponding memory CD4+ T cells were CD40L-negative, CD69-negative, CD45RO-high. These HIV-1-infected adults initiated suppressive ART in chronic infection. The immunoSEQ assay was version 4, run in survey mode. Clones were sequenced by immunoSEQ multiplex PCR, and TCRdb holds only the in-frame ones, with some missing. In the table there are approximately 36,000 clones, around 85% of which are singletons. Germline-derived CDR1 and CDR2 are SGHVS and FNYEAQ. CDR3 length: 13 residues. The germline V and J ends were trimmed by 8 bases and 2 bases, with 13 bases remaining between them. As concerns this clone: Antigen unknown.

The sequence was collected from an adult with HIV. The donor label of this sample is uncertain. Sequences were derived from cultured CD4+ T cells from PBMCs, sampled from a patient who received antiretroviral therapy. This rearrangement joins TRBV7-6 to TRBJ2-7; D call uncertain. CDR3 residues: CASSASRAYEQYF. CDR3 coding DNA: TGTGCCAGCTCTGCTAGTCGGGCCTACGAGCAGTACTTC.